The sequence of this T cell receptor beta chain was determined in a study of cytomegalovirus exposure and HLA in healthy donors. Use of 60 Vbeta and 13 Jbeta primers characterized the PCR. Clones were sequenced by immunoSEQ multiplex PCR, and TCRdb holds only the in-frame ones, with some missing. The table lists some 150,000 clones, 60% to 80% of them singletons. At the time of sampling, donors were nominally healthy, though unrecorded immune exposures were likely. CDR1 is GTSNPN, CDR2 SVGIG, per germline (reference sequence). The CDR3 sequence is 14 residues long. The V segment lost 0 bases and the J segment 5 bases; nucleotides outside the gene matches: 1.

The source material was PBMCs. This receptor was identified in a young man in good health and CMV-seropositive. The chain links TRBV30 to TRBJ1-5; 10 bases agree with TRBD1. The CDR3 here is CAWSVGTGDQPQHF. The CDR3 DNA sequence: TGTGCCTGGAGTGTAGGGACAGGGGATCAGCCCCAGCATTTT.